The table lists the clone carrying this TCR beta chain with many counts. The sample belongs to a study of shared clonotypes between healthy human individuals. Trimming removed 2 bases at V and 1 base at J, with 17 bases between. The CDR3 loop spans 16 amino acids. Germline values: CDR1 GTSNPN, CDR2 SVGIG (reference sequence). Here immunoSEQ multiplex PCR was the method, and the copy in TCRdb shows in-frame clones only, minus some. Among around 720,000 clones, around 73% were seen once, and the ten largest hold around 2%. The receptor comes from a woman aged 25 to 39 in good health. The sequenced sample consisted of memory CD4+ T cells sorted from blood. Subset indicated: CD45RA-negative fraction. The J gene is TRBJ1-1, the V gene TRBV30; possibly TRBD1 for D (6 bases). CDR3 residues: CAWSFVTGRANTEAFF. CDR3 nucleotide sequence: TGTGCCTGGAGTTTCGTGACAGGACGTGCGAACACTGAAGCTTTCTTT.